The 30 T cell receptor beta chains given below trace back to one sample, sequenced in a study of T cell responses to AZD1222 COVID-19 vaccine. This table comes from immunoSEQ multiplex PCR, and its TCRdb copy is limited to in-frame clones, with some not included. The sample includes 95,000 to 150,000 clones, around 93% of them seen just once. The source was peripheral blood, collected 28 days after the second AZD1222 dose. Receptors were obtained from an adult who received the AZD1222 COVID-19 vaccine.

This clone showed up just once. V gene TRBV5-1 combines with J gene TRBJ2-5; possibly TRBD1 or TRBD2 for D (5 bases each). Germline loops: CDR1 SGHRS, CDR2 YFSETQ. Trimming cost V 5 bases and J 4 bases, with 12 bases left between them. The CDR3 runs to 13 residues. CDR3 region: CASRPGPAETQYF. CDR3 nucleotides: TGCGCCAGCAGGCCGGGACCAGCAGAGACCCAGTACTTC.

V gene TRBV6-1 combines with J gene TRBJ2-1; 11 bases match TRBD2. From germline, CDR1 is MNHNS and CDR2 SASEGT. V was pared by 4 bases and J by 0 bases, with 11 bases of the junction left unmatched. CDR3 length: 19 residues. The chain's CDR3 is CASSASGLAGPSSYNEQFF. CDR3 DNA: TGTGCCAGCAGTGCATCTGGACTAGCGGGCCCGAGCTCCTACAATGAGCAGTTCTTC.

CDR3 sequence reads: CASSPLAGWNTEAFF. The CDR3 nucleotides read TGTGCCAGCAGCCCCCTGGCCGGTTGGAACACTGAAGCTTTCTTT. This chain connects TRBV7-9 to TRBJ1-1; no firm D call. Germline V gives CDR1 SEHNR, CDR2 FQNEAQ (reference sequence). V lost 5 bases to trimming and J lost 1 base, with 14 bases between them. This CDR3 has 15 amino acids.

V is TRBV9 and J is TRBJ2-3; a weak D match, TRBD2 (5 bases). The CDR3 covers 16 residues. CDR1 is SGDLS, CDR2 YYNGEE, per germline. Trimming left V 3 bases short and J 2 bases short, with 16 bases between. The CDR3 here is CASSAPGALVTDTQYF. The CDR3 DNA sequence: TGTGCCAGCAGCGCCCCCGGCGCACTAGTCACAGATACGCAGTATTTT.

This clone has more than one count but fewer than ten. The chain recombines TRBV27 with TRBJ2-2, with TRBD2 identical over 9 bases. The CDR3 loop spans 16 amino acids. Germline V gene lookup returns CDR1 MNHEY and CDR2 SMNVEV (reference sequence). Germline trimming cut 8 bases from V and 7 bases from J; bases unmatched to any gene: 14. CDR3 DNA: TGTGCCAGCTCGCTACTAGCGGGCGACGGCGGCGGGGAGCTGTTTTTT. Encoded protein: CASSLLAGDGGGELFF.

V gene TRBV27 combines with J gene TRBJ2-2; unclear D gene. This CDR3 has 13 residues. The V end was cut by 3 bases, the J end by 3 bases, with 5 bases between. Germline V lookup: CDR1 MNHEY, CDR2 SMNVEV (reference sequence). For the CDR3, the DNA is TGTGCCAGCAGTTTCCAAGACACCGGGGAGCTGTTTTTT. Residues: CASSFQDTGELFF.

This clone was counted only a few times. The chain joins TRBV6-5 to TRBJ1-6, with D possibly TRBD1 on 5 matching bases. Germline CDR1 and CDR2: MNHEY and SVGAGI. The V gene lost 5 bases and the J gene lost 9 bases, with 17 bases spanning the gap. The CDR3 totals 15 residues. CDR3: CASSIGGQDSSPLHF. The DNA of the CDR3 is TGTGCCAGCAGTATCGGGGGTCAAGATAGTTCACCCCTCCACTTT.

V is TRBV20-1 and J is TRBJ1-3; 9 positions agree with TRBD1. This CDR3 spans 14 amino acids. V dropped 3 bases and J dropped 4; count of bases not matched to a gene: 4. The germline CDR1 and CDR2 sequences are DFQATT and SNEGSKA (reference sequence). The CDR3 DNA is TGCAGTGCTAGTCACAGGGGGCAAGGAAACACCATATATTTT. It specifies CSASHRGQGNTIYF.

The genes are TRBV19 and TRBJ2-7, with D hard to call. CDR3 length equals 13 residues. Trimming removed 3 bases at V and 0 bases at J, with 6 bases between. CDR1 is LNHDA and CDR2 is SQIVND in the germline V gene (reference sequence). CDR3 sequence: CASSIEISYEQYF. CDR3 bases: TGTGCCAGTAGTATCGAGATCTCCTACGAGCAGTACTTC.

This sequence joins TRBV24-1 and TRBJ2-5; 8 nucleotides agree with TRBD1. The J segment lost 4 bases and the V segment lost 4 bases, leaving 7 bases of the junction unmatched. Per germline, CDR1 KGHDR and CDR2 SFDVKD. The CDR3 is made up of 15 amino acids. This CDR3 is CATSDPGTGRETQYF. The DNA for the CDR3 is TGTGCCACCAGTGACCCCGGGACAGGACGAGAGACCCAGTACTTC.

CDR3 protein: CASSWGPTDTQYF. CDR3 sequence (DNA): TGTGCCAGCAGCTGGGGACCGACAGATACGCAGTATTTT. The rearrangement uses TRBV7-2 and TRBJ2-3; possibly TRBD1 or TRBD2 for D (5 bases each). Germline assignment: CDR1 SGHTA and CDR2 FQGNSA. This CDR3 is 13 amino acids long. Trimming took off 4 bases at V and 3 bases at J, with 8 bases between the two ends.

The gene calls are TRBV7-2 and TRBJ1-2; the match to TRBD1 covers 9 bases. Germline CDR1 and CDR2: SGHTA and FQGNSA. The CDR3 has 15 amino acids. The trim removed 2 bases at V and 7 bases at J, leaving 8 bases unmatched. In nucleotides, the CDR3 is TGTGCCAGCAGCTTATGGGGACAGGGAATAGGTGGCTACACCTTC. Translating gives CASSLWGQGIGGYTF.

The chain combines TRBV3-1 (or the pseudogene TRBV3-2) with TRBJ2-1; 13 bases map to TRBD2. The CDR3 length is 15 residues. Germline V gives CDR1 LGHDT, CDR2 YNNKEL (reference sequence). The junction had 2 bases not matched to a gene; V was cut back by 5 bases and J by 4 bases. The CDR3 nucleotides are TGTGCCAGCAGCTTGGGACTAGCGGGGTACAATGAGCAGTTCTTC. This encodes CASSLGLAGYNEQFF.

CDR3: CASSSLGVGTIQSSYNEQFF. The CDR3 region has the DNA TGTGCCAGCAGCTCTTTAGGGGTCGGGACGATTCAAAGCTCCTACAATGAGCAGTTCTTC. The genes are TRBV12-1 and TRBJ2-1. TRBV12-1 is labeled a pseudogene. The CDR3 consists of 20 residues.

The J gene is TRBJ1-1, the V gene TRBV5-4; D remains unclear. The CDR3 spans 13 residues. Trimming left V 0 bases short and J 1 base short, with 4 bases between. The germline V gene encodes CDR1 SGHNT and CDR2 YYREEE (reference sequence). In DNA form, the CDR3 reads TGTGCCAGCAGCTTGGAAGGGAACACTGAAGCTTTCTTT. It translates to CASSLEGNTEAFF. Variable domain in full (rest from reference TRBV5-4 and TRBJ1-1): ETGVTQSPTHLIKTRGQQVTLRCSSQSGHNTVSWYQQALGQGPQFIFQYYREEENGRGNFPPRFSGLQFPNYSSELNVNALELDDSALYLCASSLEGNTEAFFGQGTRLTVV.

CDR3 coding DNA: TGTGCCACCAGTGATCGCCGGGACAGTGTAAACAATGAGCAGTTCTTC. Translated, it gives CATSDRRDSVNNEQFF. This chain joins TRBV24-1 and TRBJ2-1; 7 nucleotides match TRBD1. This CDR3 spans 16 amino acids. Germline V gives CDR1 KGHDR, CDR2 SFDVKD. V trimming: 3 bases; J trimming: 5 bases; junction bases outside the gene matches: 9.

The CDR3: CASGLDTNTEAFF. As DNA, the CDR3 is TGTGCTAGTGGTTTGGACACGAACACTGAAGCTTTCTTT. J is TRBJ1-1 and V is TRBV12-5, with D hard to call. CDR1 and CDR2 (germline): LGHNT, FRNRAP. V was pared by 1 base and J by 1 base, with 4 bases between. This CDR3 has 13 residues.

The chain uses TRBV7-9 and TRBJ2-7; 13 bases are a match to TRBD2. V gave up 4 bases and J gave up 3 bases; unmatched junction bases: 3. From germline, CDR1 is SEHNR and CDR2 FQNEAQ (reference sequence). This CDR3 is 15 amino acids long. The CDR3 DNA is TGTGCCAGCAGCTCAGGACTAGCGGGGGACTACGAGCAGTACTTC. Its protein product is CASSSGLAGDYEQYF.

This sequence joins TRBV15 and TRBJ2-4; D not resolved. Germline-derived CDR1 and CDR2 are LNHNV and YYDKDF (reference sequence). The CDR3 is 17 amino acids. V was trimmed by 0 bases and J by 1 base, leaving 13 bases between them. Here the CDR3 reads CATSRDSMSVAKNIQYF. The CDR3 region has the DNA TGTGCCACCAGCAGAGATTCGATGTCGGTGGCCAAAAACATTCAGTACTTC.

V gene TRBV7-9 combines with J gene TRBJ1-1; maybe TRBD1 (6 bases). The V and J ends lost 5 bases and 0 bases respectively, with 10 bases between them. Germline lookup yields CDR1 SEHNR and CDR2 FQNEAQ (reference sequence). This CDR3 has 14 amino acids. CDR3 protein: CASSAQGVNTEAFF. For the CDR3, the DNA is TGTGCCAGCAGCGCACAGGGTGTGAACACTGAAGCTTTCTTT. Supplemented by reference TRBV7-9 and TRBJ1-1, the full variable domain reads DTGVSQNPRHKITKRGQNVTFRCDPISEHNRLYWYRQTLGQGPEFLTYFQNEAQLEKSRLLSDRFSAERPKGSFSTLEIQRTEQGDSAMYLCASSAQGVNTEAFFGQGTRLTVV.

This clone occurred a few times. The chain combines TRBV24-1 with TRBJ2-6; D uncertain. This CDR3 is 14 amino acids long. V shed 9 bases and J shed 2 bases, with 10 bases lying between them. Germline-derived CDR1 and CDR2 are KGHDR and SFDVKD. CDR3 region: CATQSDAGANVLTF. In DNA form, the CDR3 reads TGTGCCACCCAATCAGATGCTGGGGCCAACGTCCTGACTTTC.

The rearrangement links TRBV28 to TRBJ2-7, with unresolved D. The CDR3 covers 11 residues. V was shortened by 2 bases and J by 7 bases, with 6 bases between the two germline ends. Germline CDR1 MDHEN, CDR2 SYDVKM. CDR3 in DNA: TGTGCCAGCAGTTTAGAGAGGGAGCAGTACTTC. This codes for CASSLEREQYF.

The chain carries TRBV28 and TRBJ1-2; D is undetermined. Germline V gives CDR1 MDHEN, CDR2 SYDVKM. This CDR3 contains 12 residues. Deletions cut 5 bases from V and 4 bases from J, with 8 bases between. CDR3 protein: CASSVSIYGYTF. CDR3 sequence (DNA): TGTGCCAGCAGTGTCTCCATCTATGGCTACACCTTC.

This chain connects TRBV7-6 to TRBJ1-2, with 10 bases fitting TRBD1. With 1 base clipped from V and 2 bases from J, the junction kept 4 bases outside the gene matches. The CDR3 has 16 amino acids. Germline V gene data show CDR1 as SGHVS and CDR2 as FNYEAQ. Here the CDR3 DNA reads TGTGCCAGCAGCTTAGGCGGGACAGGGGAGAACTATGGCTACACCTTC. It codes for CASSLGGTGENYGYTF.

The CDR3 protein is CASRAEAKNIQYF. DNA of the CDR3: TGTGCCAGCAGGGCTGAGGCCAAAAACATTCAGTACTTC. This chain joins TRBV27 and TRBJ2-4; no firm D call. CDR3 size: 13 residues. Germline CDR1 MNHEY, CDR2 SMNVEV (reference sequence). V gave up 6 bases and J gave up 1 base, with 7 bases separating them.

This clone was observed once. The CDR3 reads CASSLEGTEAFF. DNA for the CDR3: TGTGCCAGCAGCTTGGAGGGCACTGAAGCTTTCTTT. This sequence joins TRBV5-5 and TRBJ1-1; D is unclear. In germline, CDR1 is SGHKS, CDR2 YYEKEE (reference sequence). CDR3 length equals 12 residues. Between the trimmed V and J ends, which lost 0 bases and 4 bases, there was a span of 4 bases.

The genes are TRBV9 and TRBJ2-2, with TRBD1 matching over 8 bases. V lost 0 bases and J lost 7; bases outside the gene matches: 5. Germline V gene data show CDR1 as SGDLS and CDR2 as YYNGEE. The CDR3 spans 15 residues. CDR3 protein: CASSVARGPIGELFF. CDR3 sequence (DNA): TGTGCCAGCAGCGTAGCCAGGGGGCCGATCGGGGAGCTGTTTTTT.

V is TRBV19 and J is TRBJ1-2; D perhaps matches TRBD1 (5 bases). CDR1 LNHDA and CDR2 SQIVND come from the germline V gene (reference sequence). V shed 5 bases and J shed 3 bases, with 16 bases lying between them. The CDR3 runs to 15 residues. The chain's CDR3 is CASSPRQGADYGYTF. Here the CDR3 DNA reads TGTGCCAGTAGTCCTCGGCAGGGTGCTGACTATGGCTACACCTTC.

The chain joins TRBV19 to TRBJ1-1; D might be TRBD1 (5 bases). Trimming removed 0 bases from V and 6 bases from J, with 11 bases in between. Germline CDR1 reads LNHDA; CDR2 reads SQIVND (reference sequence). CDR3 size: 14 residues. The CDR3 region has the DNA TGTGCCAGTAGTATAGATCTCCAGGGATCTGAAGCTTTCTTT. Translation gives CASSIDLQGSEAFF.

This chain links TRBV27 with TRBJ2-7; 10 bases are shared with TRBD2. CDR1 and CDR2 (germline): MNHEY, SMNVEV (reference sequence). J lost 7 bases, V lost 5 bases, and 14 bases had no gene match. The CDR3 extends over 16 amino acids. The CDR3 sequence: CASSPQPGLATGEQYF. The CDR3 nucleotides are TGTGCCAGCAGTCCGCAACCGGGACTAGCGACGGGTGAGCAGTACTTC.